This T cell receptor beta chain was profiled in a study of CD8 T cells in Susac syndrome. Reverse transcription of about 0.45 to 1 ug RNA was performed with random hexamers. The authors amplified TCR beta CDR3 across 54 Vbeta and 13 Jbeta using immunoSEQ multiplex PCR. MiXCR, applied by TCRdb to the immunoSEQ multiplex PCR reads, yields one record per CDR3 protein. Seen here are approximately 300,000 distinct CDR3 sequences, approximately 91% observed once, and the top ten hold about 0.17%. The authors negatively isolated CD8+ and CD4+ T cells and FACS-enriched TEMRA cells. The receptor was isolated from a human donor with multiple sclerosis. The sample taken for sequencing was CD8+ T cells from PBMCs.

Written as DNA, the CDR3 is TGTGCCAGCCGTGGAGGACCGAACACCGGGGAGCTGTTTTTT. It yields the protein CASRGGPNTGELFF. The chain is built from TRBV6-2 or TRBV6-3 and TRBJ2-2, with a possible D match to TRBD2 (5 bases). The CDR3 spans 14 residues. Germline V gene data show CDR1 as MNHEY and CDR2 as SVGEGT. The V end was cut by 8 bases, the J end by 0 bases, with 10 bases between.